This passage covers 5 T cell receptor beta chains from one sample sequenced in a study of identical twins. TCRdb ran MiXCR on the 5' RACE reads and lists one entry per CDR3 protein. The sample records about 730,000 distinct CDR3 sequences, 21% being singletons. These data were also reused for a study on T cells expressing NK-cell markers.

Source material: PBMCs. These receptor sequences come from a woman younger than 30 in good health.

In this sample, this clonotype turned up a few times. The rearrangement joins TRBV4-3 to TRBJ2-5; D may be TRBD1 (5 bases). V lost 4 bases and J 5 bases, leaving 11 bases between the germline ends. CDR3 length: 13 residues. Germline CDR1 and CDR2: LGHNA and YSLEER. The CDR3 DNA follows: TGCGCCAGCAGCCTACAGGTGGGGGAGACCCAGTACTTC. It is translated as CASSLQVGETQYF.

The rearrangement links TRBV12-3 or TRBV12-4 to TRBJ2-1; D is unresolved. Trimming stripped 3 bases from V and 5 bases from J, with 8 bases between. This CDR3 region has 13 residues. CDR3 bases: TGTGCCAGCAGTTTTAGTTGGAACAATGAGCAGTTCTTC. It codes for CASSFSWNNEQFF.

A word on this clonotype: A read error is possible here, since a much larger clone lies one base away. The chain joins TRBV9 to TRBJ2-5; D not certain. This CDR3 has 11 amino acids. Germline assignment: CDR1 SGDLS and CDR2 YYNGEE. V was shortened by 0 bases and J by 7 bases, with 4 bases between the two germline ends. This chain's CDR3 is CASSVGGTQYF. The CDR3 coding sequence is TGTGCCAGCAGCGTAGGGGGGACCCAGTACTTC.

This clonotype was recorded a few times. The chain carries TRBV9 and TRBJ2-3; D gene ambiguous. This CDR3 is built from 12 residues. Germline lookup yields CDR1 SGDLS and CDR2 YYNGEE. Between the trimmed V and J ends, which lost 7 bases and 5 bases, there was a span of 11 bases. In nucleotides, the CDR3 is TGTGCCAGCGGGAAACAAGGAGATACGCAGTATTTT. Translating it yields CASGKQGDTQYF. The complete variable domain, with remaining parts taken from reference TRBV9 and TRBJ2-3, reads DSGVTQTPKHLITATGQRVTLRCSPRSGDLSVYWYQQSLDQGLQFLIQYYNGEERAKGNILERFSAQQFPDLHSELNLSSLELGDSALYFCASGKQGDTQYFGPGTRLTVL.

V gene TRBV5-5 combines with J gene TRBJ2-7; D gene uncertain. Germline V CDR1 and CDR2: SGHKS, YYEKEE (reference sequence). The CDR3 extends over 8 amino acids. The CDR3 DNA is TGTGAGTCCTACGAGCAGTACTTC. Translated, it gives CESYEQYF.